Listed below are T cell receptor beta chains from one sample, sequenced in a study of cytomegalovirus exposure and HLA in healthy donors. The method was immunoSEQ multiplex PCR; TCRdb's version includes in-frame clones alone and lacks a portion of them. Here the sample spans around 180,000 clones, roughly 71% being singletons. The sequencing input was PBMCs. Receptor source: a girl aged 10 to 17 in good health and CMV-seronegative. CDR3s include the opening cysteine and the closing phenylalanine or tryptophan. The D gene is left open where the match is weak. The size of a clone is reported for some rows only, either as once, few or many, or as a class for expanded clones.

J: TRBJ2-2
V: TRBV15
D: .
size: .
CDR3: CATRGRGVTGELFF
DNA: TGTGCCACCAGGGGCAGGGGGGTCACCGGGGAGCTGTTTTTT

J: TRBJ2-3
V: TRBV5-1
D: TRBD2
size: .
CDR3: CASSSRTGTSIDTQYF
DNA: TGCGCCAGCAGCTCTCGGACCGGGACTAGCATTGATACGCAGTATTTT

J: TRBJ1-2
V: TRBV10-3
D: .
size: .
CDR3: CAISGVRALQKANYGYTF
DNA: TGTGCCATCAGTGGTGTCAGGGCCCTGCAAAAAGCTAACTATGGCTACACCTTC

J: TRBJ2-7
V: TRBV7-9
D: TRBD1
size: .
CDR3: CASSLTAGGNEQYF
DNA: TGTGCCAGCAGCTTAACGGCAGGGGGAAACGAGCAGTACTTC

J: TRBJ2-1
V: TRBV9
D: TRBD2
size: .
CDR3: CASSGRTSHEQFF
DNA: TGTGCCAGCAGCGGCCGGACTAGCCATGAGCAGTTCTTC

J: TRBJ2-1
V: TRBV27
D: TRBD2
size: .
CDR3: CASTLGGAYNEQFF
DNA: TGTGCCAGCACACTCGGGGGGGCCTACAATGAGCAGTTCTTC

J: TRBJ1-4
V: TRBV5-1
D: .
size: .
CDR3: CASSSQTGTEKLFF
DNA: TGCGCCAGCAGCAGCCAAACAGGGACTGAAAAACTGTTTTTT

J: TRBJ1-2
V: TRBV5-8
D: .
size: .
CDR3: CASSRQGLNYGYTF
DNA: TGTGCCAGCAGCCGGCAGGGACTCAACTATGGCTACACCTTC

J: TRBJ1-2
V: TRBV7-2
D: .
size: .
CDR3: CASIQGHPGRLYGYTF
DNA: TGTGCCAGCATCCAGGGACACCCTGGGCGCCTCTATGGCTACACCTTC

J: TRBJ1-5
V: TRBV4-1
D: .
size: .
CDR3: CASSHGEVYSNQPQHF
DNA: TGCGCCAGCAGTCATGGGGAGGTTTATAGCAATCAGCCCCAGCATTTT

J: TRBJ1-5
V: TRBV19
D: .
size: .
CDR3: CASSTTSKPGESNQPQHF
DNA: TGTGCCAGTAGTACCACCTCCAAACCAGGGGAGAGCAATCAGCCCCAGCATTTT

J: TRBJ1-4
V: TRBV4-1
D: .
size: once
CDR3: CASSLTEGRGFNEKLFF
DNA: TGCGCCAGCAGCCTAACAGAAGGCCGGGGTTTTAATGAAAAACTGTTTTTT

J: TRBJ1-1
V: TRBV5-4
D: TRBD1
size: .
CDR3: CASSLNPGTGYTEAFF
DNA: TGTGCCAGCAGCTTGAACCCCGGGACAGGGTACACTGAAGCTTTCTTT

J: TRBJ1-1
V: TRBV10-2
D: .
size: once
CDR3: CASSELGYRRNTEAFF
DNA: TGCGCCAGCAGTGAGTTGGGCTACAGGAGGAACACTGAAGCTTTCTTT

J: TRBJ2-1
V: TRBV2
D: .
size: .
CDR3: CASRAPGDEQFF
DNA: TGTGCCAGCAGGGCCCCAGGGGATGAGCAGTTCTTC

J: TRBJ2-1
V: TRBV18
D: TRBD1
size: once
CDR3: CASSPPFGEGAFSYNEQFF
DNA: TGTGCCAGCTCACCCCCCTTCGGAGAGGGGGCTTTTTCGTACAATGAGCAGTTCTTC